This is a list of T cell receptor beta chains from one sample in a study of cytomegalovirus exposure and HLA in healthy donors. TCRdb's table, derived via immunoSEQ multiplex PCR, lists solely in-frame clones and lacks some. The data contain 150,000 or so clones, 73% of them singletons. Sequenced input: PBMCs. The receptors shown here come from a woman younger than 30 in good health and CMV-seronegative. Both conserved end residues are part of each CDR3. D genes are given only for firm matches. Size values are once, few and many counts, or a class for expanded clones, and some rows have none.

j_call,clone_size,d_call,v_call,cdr3_aa,cdr3_nt
TRBJ2-7,.,.,TRBV19,CASSPGVFHEQYF,TGTGCCAGTAGTCCAGGGGTGTTCCACGAGCAGTACTTC
TRBJ2-5,.,.,TRBV18,CASSPPGRQETQYF,TGTGCCAGCTCACCACCGGGCCGGCAAGAGACCCAGTACTTC
TRBJ1-5,.,TRBD1,TRBV7-9,CASSLGTGGSNQPQHF,TGTGCCAGCAGCTTAGGGACAGGGGGAAGCAATCAGCCCCAGCATTTT
TRBJ2-3,.,.,TRBV6-6,CASSWRVSTDTQYF,TGTGCCAGCAGTTGGCGGGTGAGCACAGATACGCAGTATTTT
TRBJ1-2,once,TRBD1,TRBV7-6,CASSLGGGRGLSGYTF,TGTGCCAGCAGCTTAGGGGGGGGCAGGGGGCTAAGTGGCTACACCTTC
TRBJ2-6,.,TRBD2,TRBV7-2,CASSFLAGSSGANGLTF,TGTGCCAGCAGCTTTCTAGCGGGGAGCTCTGGGGCCAACGGCCTGACTTTC
TRBJ2-5,.,TRBD1,TRBV5-6,CASSGQGGETQYF,TGTGCCAGCAGTGGACAGGGTGGGGAGACCCAGTACTTC
TRBJ2-2,.,TRBD2,TRBV7-2,CASSLRGAVAGATGELFF,TGTGCCAGCAGCTTAAGAGGTGCGGTAGCGGGAGCCACCGGGGAGCTGTTTTTT
TRBJ1-4,.,.,TRBV4-2,CASSLNQRQKLFF,TGTGCCAGCAGCCTAAACCAGCGCCAAAAACTGTTTTTT
TRBJ2-1,.,TRBD2,TRBV15,CATSRGIGLDYNEQFF,TGTGCCACCAGCAGAGGGATCGGACTAGATTACAATGAGCAGTTCTTC
TRBJ1-1,.,TRBD1,TRBV10-2,CASSDPTGEAFF,TGCGCCAGCAGTGACCCGACAGGGGAAGCTTTCTTT
TRBJ2-3,.,.,TRBV7-6,CASSPVRTSTDTQYF,TGTGCCAGCAGCCCCGTGAGAACCAGCACAGATACGCAGTATTTT
TRBJ2-6,.,TRBD2,TRBV18,CASSPPGLALSGANVLTF,TGTGCCAGCTCACCACCGGGACTAGCGCTCTCTGGGGCCAACGTCCTGACTTTC
TRBJ1-1,many,.,TRBV6-4,CASKVDGEGTEAFF,TGTGCCAGCAAAGTGGACGGGGAGGGCACTGAAGCTTTCTTT
TRBJ1-1,few,.,TRBV6-5,CASSDNGNTEAFF,TGTGCCAGCAGCGACAACGGCAACACTGAAGCTTTCTTT
TRBJ2-5,.,TRBD1,TRBV7-9,CASSFPGQGETQYF,TGTGCCAGCAGCTTCCCGGGACAGGGGGAGACCCAGTACTTC
TRBJ2-1,.,TRBD2,TRBV6-5,CASSRPGTSDSEQFF,TGTGCCAGCAGCCGCCCCGGGACTAGCGACAGTGAGCAGTTCTTC
TRBJ1-5,.,.,TRBV7-9,CASSLITPTDPQHF,TGTGCCAGCAGCTTAATCACCCCCACAGATCCCCAGCATTTT
TRBJ1-6,.,.,TRBV5-8,CASRMRLDSLIGMNNSPLHF,TGTGCCAGCAGGATGAGGCTCGACAGTCTTATAGGGATGAATAATTCACCCCTCCACTTT
TRBJ1-6,.,TRBD1,TRBV19,CASSIETRGSYNSPLHF,TGTGCCAGTAGTATAGAAACCAGGGGGTCCTATAATTCACCCCTCCACTTT
TRBJ1-5,.,.,TRBV7-9,CASSLGGMLQPQHF,TGTGCCAGCAGCTTAGGCGGAATGCTTCAGCCCCAGCATTTT
TRBJ1-1,.,.,TRBV9,CASSVGGPGVGAEAFF,TGTGCCAGCAGCGTAGGGGGGCCAGGGGTAGGCGCTGAAGCTTTCTTT
TRBJ2-5,.,TRBD1,TRBV7-2,CASSLGQGQETQYF,TGTGCCAGCAGCTTGGGACAGGGCCAAGAGACCCAGTACTTC
TRBJ2-7,few,TRBD1,TRBV29-1,CSVEAPGQGGRYEQYF,TGCAGCGTTGAGGCACCGGGACAGGGGGGGAGGTACGAGCAGTACTTC
TRBJ2-1,.,TRBD1,TRBV5-8,CASSPRGRVYNEQFF,TGTGCCAGCAGCCCAAGGGGGCGCGTCTACAATGAGCAGTTCTTC
TRBJ2-1,.,TRBD1,TRBV11-3,CASSLGTGVTDEQFF,TGTGCCAGCAGCTTAGGGACAGGGGTGACCGATGAGCAGTTCTTC
TRBJ1-5,.,TRBD1,TRBV15,CATSRPTDRSYNQPQHF,TGTGCCACCAGCAGGCCTACGGACAGGAGCTACAATCAGCCCCAGCATTTT
TRBJ1-2,once,.,TRBV18,CASSPDDTSYNYGYTF,TGTGCCAGCTCACCAGATGACACGTCCTACAACTATGGCTACACCTTC
TRBJ2-1,.,TRBD2,TRBV5-4,CASSLEASGTYNEQFF,TGTGCCAGCAGCTTGGAGGCTAGCGGTACGTACAATGAGCAGTTCTTC
TRBJ2-3,few,TRBD2,TRBV27,CASSLGRGLDTQYF,TGTGCCAGCAGTTTGGGGAGGGGCTTAGATACGCAGTATTTT
TRBJ2-3,.,TRBD2,TRBV9,CASSVETSGRGTDTQYF,TGTGCCAGCAGCGTAGAGACTAGCGGGAGAGGCACAGATACGCAGTATTTT
TRBJ1-4,.,TRBD1,TRBV10-3,CAIRQTGDRNEKLFF,TGTGCCATCAGGCAGACAGGGGATCGTAATGAAAAACTGTTTTTT
TRBJ2-5,few,TRBD2,TRBV6-5,CASSPTSGSVETQYF,TGTGCCAGCAGTCCGACTAGCGGGAGTGTGGAGACCCAGTACTTC
TRBJ2-1,.,TRBD2,TRBV11-2,CASSLLAGMFGEQFF,TGTGCCAGCAGCTTACTAGCGGGGATGTTCGGGGAGCAGTTCTTC
TRBJ2-7,once,TRBD2,TRBV4-1,CASSQGISGEGFYEQYF,TGCGCCAGCAGCCAAGGAATCAGCGGGGAGGGGTTTTACGAGCAGTACTTC
TRBJ2-1,.,.,TRBV13,CASSFDSGTYNEQFF,TGTGCCAGCAGCTTTGATAGCGGCACCTACAATGAGCAGTTCTTC
TRBJ2-7,.,.,TRBV5-5,CASSGYRDTFYEQYF,TGTGCCAGCAGCGGATACCGGGACACATTCTACGAGCAGTACTTC
TRBJ2-7,.,TRBD1,TRBV5-5,CASSLTGGYEQYF,TGTGCCAGCAGCTTGACAGGGGGCTACGAGCAGTACTTC
TRBJ1-1,.,TRBD1,TRBV5-1,CASKQGVAEAFF,TGCGCCAGCAAGCAGGGGGTAGCTGAAGCTTTCTTT
TRBJ2-5,few,TRBD1,TRBV9,CASSVGQGGKETQYF,TGTGCCAGCAGCGTCGGACAGGGGGGGAAGGAGACCCAGTACTTC
TRBJ2-1,.,TRBD1,TRBV5-1,CASSMTGGEYNEQFF,TGCGCCAGCAGCATGACAGGGGGCGAATACAATGAGCAGTTCTTC
TRBJ2-1,.,TRBD2,TRBV4-3,CASSQGGLAGAPYNEQFF,TGCGCCAGCAGCCAAGGGGGACTAGCGGGGGCCCCCTACAATGAGCAGTTCTTC
TRBJ1-6,.,.,TRBV28,CAIGGSYNSPLHF,TGTGCCATCGGGGGCTCCTATAATTCACCCCTCCACTTT
TRBJ2-3,few,TRBD2,TRBV4-3,CASSQAGTSGTDTQYF,TGCGCCAGCAGCCAAGCTGGGACTAGCGGCACAGATACGCAGTATTTT
TRBJ2-7,.,TRBD1,TRBV5-1,CASSAGTGVYEQYF,TGCGCCAGCAGCGCCGGGACAGGGGTCTACGAGCAGTACTTC
TRBJ1-1,.,TRBD1,TRBV6-5,CASSHRDSEAFF,TGTGCCAGCAGTCACCGGGACAGCGAAGCTTTCTTT
TRBJ2-7,.,TRBD2,TRBV6-5,CASSYLSGGAYEQYF,TGTGCCAGCAGTTACCTAAGCGGGGGGGCTTACGAGCAGTACTTC
TRBJ2-5,.,.,TRBV9,CASSPGQSSRGETQYF,TGTGCCAGCAGCCCCGGACAGTCTAGCCGAGGTGAGACCCAGTACTTC
TRBJ2-3,.,.,TRBV10-3,CAISESNADTQYF,TGTGCCATCAGTGAGTCGAACGCGGATACGCAGTATTTT
TRBJ2-7,.,.,TRBV27,CASREGRPVIYEQYF,TGTGCCAGCAGGGAGGGACGCCCGGTTATCTACGAGCAGTACTTC
TRBJ1-2,.,TRBD1,TRBV4-3,CASSQEERQGQYGYTF,TGCGCCAGCAGCCAAGAAGAAAGACAGGGTCAATATGGCTACACCTTC
TRBJ2-1,.,.,TRBV10-1,CASSPWGVPDSYNEQFF,TGCGCCAGCAGTCCCTGGGGGGTCCCCGACTCCTACAATGAGCAGTTCTTC
TRBJ1-1,once,.,TRBV6-5,CASRSAGGRNTEAFF,TGTGCCAGCAGATCCGCCGGAGGAAGGAACACTGAAGCTTTCTTT
TRBJ1-5,few,.,TRBV18,CASSEGVGGQVVRPQHF,TGTGCCAGCTCGGAGGGTGTCGGGGGGCAGGTCGTCCGGCCCCAGCATTTT
TRBJ1-5,.,.,TRBV28,CASSWGRNQPQHF,TGTGCCAGCAGTTGGGGCCGCAATCAGCCCCAGCATTTT